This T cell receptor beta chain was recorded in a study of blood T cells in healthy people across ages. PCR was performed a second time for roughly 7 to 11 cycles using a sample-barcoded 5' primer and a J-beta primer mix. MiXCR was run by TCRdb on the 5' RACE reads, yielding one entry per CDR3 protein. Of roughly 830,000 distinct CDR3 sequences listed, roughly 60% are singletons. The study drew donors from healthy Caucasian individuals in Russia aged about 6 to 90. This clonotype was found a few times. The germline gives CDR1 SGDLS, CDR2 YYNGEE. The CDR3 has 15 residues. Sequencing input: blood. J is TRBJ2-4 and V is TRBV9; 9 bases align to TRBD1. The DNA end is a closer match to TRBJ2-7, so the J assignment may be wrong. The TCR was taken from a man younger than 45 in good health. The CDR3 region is CASSTSGTGINEQYF. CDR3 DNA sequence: TGTGCCAGCAGCACGTCCGGGACAGGGATAAACGAGCAGTACTTC.